The clone carrying this TCR beta chain was counted between two and nine times. No antigen is known for it. Trimming shortened V by 4 bases and J by 8 bases, and 12 bases separated the two germline ends. This CDR3 is built from 13 residues. Germline V gives CDR1 SNHLY, CDR2 FYNNEI. Donors each provided about 10 milliliters of peripheral blood. This specimen comes from a study of blood T cells in healthy people across ages. General study points: When one million T cells were used, diversity estimates were thought to be underestimates. Aged donors had fewer naive CD4+ cells and lower diversity than long-lived donors.

Using a J-beta primer mix together with a sample-barcoded 5' primer, a second PCR was run for about 6 to 11 cycles. TCRdb used MiXCR to reprocess the 5' RACE reads, holding one entry per CDR3 protein. The data contain 1.2 million to 1.5 million distinct CDR3 sequences, roughly 45% of them singletons. The J gene is TRBJ2-1, the V gene TRBV2; a weak D match, TRBD1 (6 bases). The TCR comes from a woman between 18 and 29 years old in good health. Input material: blood. The CDR3 loop reads CASSGLGGHEQFF. The CDR3 bases are TGTGCCAGCAGTGGCCTTGGGGGCCATGAGCAGTTCTTC.